This T cell receptor (beta chain) was captured by sequencing in a study of shared clonotypes between healthy human individuals. The assay was immunoSEQ multiplex PCR, and TCRdb's table has in-frame clones only and misses some. The sample has fewer than 1.4 million clones, around 78% seen once. This clone was recorded only once. Its target is unknown. A much larger clone lies one base from this, so it may be a read error. This specimen includes other DNA sequences encoding the same CDR3. The ends lost 6 bases at V and 9 bases at J; junction bases unmatched: 14. Per the germline V gene, CDR1 is MNHEY and CDR2 is SMNVEV (reference sequence). The CDR3 consists of 16 residues. Overall study results and limits: Shared clonotypes: 4.5% to 6% naive CD4, approximately 3.4% naive CD8, 2% to 2.5% memory CD4, approximately 0.41% memory CD8.

The sequence was collected from a man aged 18 to 35 in good health. Some clones in this sample may be carry-over from other donors' samples. The sequencing sample was made of memory CD4+ T cells from PBMCs. Subset in this sample: CD45RA-negative fraction. This chain uses TRBV27 with TRBJ2-1, with TRBD1 identical over 10 bases. The CDR3 DNA reads as TGTGCCAGCAGGCCTCGGGACAGGGGCCCTCTCAGTGAGCAGTTCTTC. The encoded protein is CASRPRDRGPLSEQFF.